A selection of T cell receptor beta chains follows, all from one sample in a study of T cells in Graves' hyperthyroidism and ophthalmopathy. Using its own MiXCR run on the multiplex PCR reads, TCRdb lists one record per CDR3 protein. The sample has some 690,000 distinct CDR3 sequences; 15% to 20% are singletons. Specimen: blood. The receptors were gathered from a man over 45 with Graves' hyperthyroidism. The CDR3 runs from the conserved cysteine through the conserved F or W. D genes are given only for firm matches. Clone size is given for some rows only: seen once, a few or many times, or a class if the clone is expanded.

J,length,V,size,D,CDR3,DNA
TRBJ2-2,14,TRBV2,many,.,CASSLGLRTGELFF,TGTGCCAGCAGTCTGGGTCTGCGCACCGGGGAGCTGTTTTTT
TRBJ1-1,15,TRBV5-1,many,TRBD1,CASSYVAGQGTEAFF,TGCGCCAGCAGCTACGTCGCGGGACAGGGTACTGAAGCTTTCTTT
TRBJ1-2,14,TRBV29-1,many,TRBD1,CSVDRGQGVYGYTF,TGCAGCGTTGATCGCGGACAGGGGGTTTATGGCTACACCTTC
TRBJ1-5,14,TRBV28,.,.,CAGSPSGSNQPQHF,TGTGCCGGCAGCCCGTCCGGAAGCAATCAGCCCCAGCATTTT
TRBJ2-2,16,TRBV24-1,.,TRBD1,CATSGDRFQNTGELFF,TGTGCCACCAGTGGGGACAGATTTCAGAACACCGGGGAGCTGTTTTTT
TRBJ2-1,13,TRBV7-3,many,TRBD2,CASSPGTSDEQFF,TGTGCCAGCAGCCCGGGGACTAGCGATGAGCAGTTCTTC
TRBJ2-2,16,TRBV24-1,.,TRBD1,CATSGPGQGNTGELFF,TGTGCCACCAGTGGCCCGGGACAGGGCAACACCGGGGAGCTGTTTTTT
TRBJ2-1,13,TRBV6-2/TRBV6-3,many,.,CASSYSTYNEQFF,TGTGCCAGCAGTTACAGCACTTACAATGAGCAGTTCTTC
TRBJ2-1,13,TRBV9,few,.,CASSTVGRNEQFF,TGTGCCAGCAGCACCGTCGGGCGCAATGAGCAGTTCTTC
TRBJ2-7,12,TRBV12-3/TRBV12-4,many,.,CASSLLSHQQYF,TGTGCCAGCAGTTTATTGTCGCACCAGCAGTACTTC
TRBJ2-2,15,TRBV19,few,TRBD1,CASSSTGVGSGELFF,TGTGCCAGTAGTTCTACAGGGGTGGGGTCCGGGGAGCTGTTTTTT
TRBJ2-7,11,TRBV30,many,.,CAWRVAYEQYF,TGTGCCTGGAGGGTGGCCTACGAGCAGTACTTC
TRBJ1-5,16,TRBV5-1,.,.,CASSLLGTWSGQPQHF,TGCGCCAGCAGTTTGCTCGGCACTTGGAGCGGTCAGCCCCAGCATTTT
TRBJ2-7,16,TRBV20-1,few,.,CSADPFLAEGGYEQYF,TGCAGTGCTGACCCCTTCCTAGCGGAGGGGGGATACGAGCAGTACTTC
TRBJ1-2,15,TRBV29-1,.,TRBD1,CSVDAGQGVGYGYTF,TGCAGCGTTGATGCAGGACAGGGGGTGGGCTATGGCTACACCTTC
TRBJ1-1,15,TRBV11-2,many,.,CASSLKSSLNTEAFF,TGTGCCAGCAGCTTAAAATCCTCTTTGAACACTGAAGCTTTCTTT
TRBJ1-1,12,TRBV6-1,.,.,CASSGLSRKAFF,TGTGCCAGCAGTGGTCTTTCGCGTAAAGCTTTCTTT
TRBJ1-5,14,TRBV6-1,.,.,CASSIGGTGQPQHF,TGTGCCAGCAGTATAGGGGGTACGGGGCAGCCCCAGCATTTT
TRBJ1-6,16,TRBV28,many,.,CASAPPPGQYNSPLHF,TGTGCCAGCGCCCCCCCTCCCGGACAGTATAATTCACCCCTCCACTTT
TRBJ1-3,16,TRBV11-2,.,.,CASSSPGVDGGNTIYF,TGTGCCAGCAGCTCCCCGGGAGTGGATGGCGGAAACACCATATATTTT
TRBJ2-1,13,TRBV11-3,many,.,CASSFDFNNEQFF,TGTGCCAGCAGCTTCGACTTTAACAATGAGCAGTTCTTC
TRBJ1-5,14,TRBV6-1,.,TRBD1,CASRSGQGAQPQHF,TGTGCCAGCAGGTCGGGACAGGGTGCACAGCCCCAGCATTTT
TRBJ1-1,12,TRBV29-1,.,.,CSGGTANTEAFF,TGCAGCGGCGGGACGGCGAACACTGAAGCTTTCTTT
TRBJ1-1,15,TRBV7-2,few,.,CASTFYSLKNTEAFF,TGTGCCAGCACTTTCTATTCATTAAAGAACACTGAAGCTTTCTTT
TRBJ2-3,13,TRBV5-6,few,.,CASSFGRTDTQYF,TGTGCCAGCAGCTTTGGTCGCACAGATACGCAGTATTTT
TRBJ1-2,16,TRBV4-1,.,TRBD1,CASSQVEGQGAYGYTF,TGCGCCAGCAGCCAAGTAGAAGGACAGGGGGCCTATGGCTACACCTTC
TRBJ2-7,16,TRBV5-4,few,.,CASSSFSRQTTYEQYF,TGTGCCAGCAGCTCATTTTCCAGACAGACTACCTACGAGCAGTACTTC
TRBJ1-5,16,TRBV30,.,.,CAWSSSQGRVIQPQHF,TGTGCCTGGAGTTCGAGTCAGGGCAGGGTAATTCAGCCCCAGCATTTT
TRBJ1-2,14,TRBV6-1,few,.,CASSERREEGGYTF,TGTGCCAGCAGTGAGCGTCGGGAGGAGGGAGGCTACACCTTC
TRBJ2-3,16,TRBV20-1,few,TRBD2,CSATTGTSGSLDTQYF,TGCAGTGCTACGACCGGGACTAGCGGGAGTCTAGATACGCAGTATTTT
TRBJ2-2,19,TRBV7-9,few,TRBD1,CASSGGPGQGVGNTGELFF,TGTGCCAGCAGCGGAGGTCCGGGACAGGGCGTGGGGAACACCGGGGAGCTGTTTTTT
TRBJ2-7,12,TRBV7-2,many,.,CASRESPLEQYF,TGTGCCAGCCGCGAAAGTCCCCTCGAGCAGTACTTC
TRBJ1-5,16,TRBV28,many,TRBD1,CASSTDRVYSNQPQHF,TGTGCCAGCAGTACGGACAGGGTTTATAGCAATCAGCCCCAGCATTTT
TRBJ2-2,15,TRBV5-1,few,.,CASSTFQSNTGELFF,TGCGCCAGCAGCACCTTCCAGTCGAACACCGGGGAGCTGTTTTTT
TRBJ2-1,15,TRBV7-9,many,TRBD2,CASSLGLAAPKEQFF,TGTGCCAGCAGCTTAGGACTAGCGGCACCGAAAGAGCAGTTCTTC
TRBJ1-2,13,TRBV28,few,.,CASSLDRWVGYAF,TGTGCCAGCAGCCTCGACAGGTGGGTTGGCTACGCCTTC
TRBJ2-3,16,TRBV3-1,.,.,CASSQAHRQWEDTQYF,TGTGCCAGCAGCCAAGCTCACCGACAGTGGGAGGATACGCAGTATTTT
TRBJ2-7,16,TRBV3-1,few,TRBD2,CASSQYSGRSPYEQYF,TGTGCCAGCAGCCAATACAGCGGGAGGAGTCCTTACGAGCAGTACTTC
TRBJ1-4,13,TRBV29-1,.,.,CSVEGGQPEKLFF,TGCAGCGTCGAGGGTGGACAGCCGGAAAAACTGTTTTTT
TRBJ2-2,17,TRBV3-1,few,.,CSSSPATRLCDTAELFF,TGTTCCAGCAGCCCCGCGACCCGACTATGCGACACCGCGGAGCTGTTTTTT
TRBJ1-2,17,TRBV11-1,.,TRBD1,CASSLGRRDSLWGGYTF,TGTGCCAGCAGCTTAGGCCGTCGGGACAGTCTCTGGGGTGGCTACACCTTC
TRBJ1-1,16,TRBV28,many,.,CASSFSWFGGSTEAFF,TGTGCCAGCAGTTTTAGTTGGTTTGGTGGTAGCACTGAAGCTTTCTTT
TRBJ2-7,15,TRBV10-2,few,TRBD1,CASRTDRDIAYEQYF,TGCGCCAGCAGGACAGACAGGGATATAGCCTACGAGCAGTACTTC
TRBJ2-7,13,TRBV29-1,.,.,CSVDRGGGYEQYF,TGCAGCGTTGACAGGGGGGGGGGCTACGAGCAGTACTTC
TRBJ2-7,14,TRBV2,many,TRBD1,CASIRTGRSYEQYF,TGTGCCAGCATCCGGACAGGGCGATCCTACGAGCAGTACTTC
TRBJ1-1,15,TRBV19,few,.,CASSIIDRMNTEAFF,TGTGCCAGTAGTATAATAGACAGGATGAACACTGAAGCTTTCTTT
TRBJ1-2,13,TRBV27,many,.,CASSSPGQRGYTF,TGTGCCAGCAGTTCCCCCGGGCAGCGGGGCTACACCTTC
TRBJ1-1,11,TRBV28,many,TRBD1,CASSATGGAFF,TGTGCCAGCAGCGCCACAGGGGGAGCTTTCTTT
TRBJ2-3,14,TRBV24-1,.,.,CATSRGTYTDTQYF,TGTGCCACCAGCCGGGGCACCTACACAGATACGCAGTATTTT
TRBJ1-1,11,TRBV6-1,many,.,CASSYLTEAFF,TGTGCCAGCAGTTACCTTACTGAAGCTTTCTTT
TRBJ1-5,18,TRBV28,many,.,CASKGNLGRIYSNQPQHF,TGTGCCAGCAAGGGGAACCTCGGACGGATTTATAGCAATCAGCCCCAGCATTTT
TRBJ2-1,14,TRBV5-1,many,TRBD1,CASSLQGVYNEQFF,TGCGCCAGCAGCTTACAGGGGGTCTACAATGAGCAGTTCTTC
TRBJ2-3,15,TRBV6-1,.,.,CASSRPRGTTDAQYF,TGTGCCAGCAGTCGCCCCAGGGGAACCACAGATGCGCAGTATTTT
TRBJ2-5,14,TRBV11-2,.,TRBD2,CASKGGRAGETQYF,TGTGCCAGCAAGGGCGGGAGGGCAGGGGAGACCCAGTACTTC
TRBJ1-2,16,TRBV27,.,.,CASRKILEVPTYGYTF,TGTGCCAGCAGGAAGATCCTTGAGGTTCCCACCTATGGCTACACCTTC
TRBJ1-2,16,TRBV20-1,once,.,CSARRWGAGGLYGYTF,TGCAGTGCTAGGCGGTGGGGCGCCGGAGGGCTCTATGGCTACACCTTC
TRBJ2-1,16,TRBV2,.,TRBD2,CASRGLAGVGYNEQFF,TGTGCCAGCAGGGGACTAGCGGGAGTAGGCTACAATGAGCAGTTCTTC
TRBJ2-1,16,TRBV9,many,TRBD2,CASSGTSGSSYNEQFF,TGTGCCAGCAGTGGGACTAGCGGGAGCTCCTACAATGAGCAGTTCTTC
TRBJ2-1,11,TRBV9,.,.,CASSGNNEQFF,TGTGCCAGCAGCGGTAACAATGAGCAGTTCTTC